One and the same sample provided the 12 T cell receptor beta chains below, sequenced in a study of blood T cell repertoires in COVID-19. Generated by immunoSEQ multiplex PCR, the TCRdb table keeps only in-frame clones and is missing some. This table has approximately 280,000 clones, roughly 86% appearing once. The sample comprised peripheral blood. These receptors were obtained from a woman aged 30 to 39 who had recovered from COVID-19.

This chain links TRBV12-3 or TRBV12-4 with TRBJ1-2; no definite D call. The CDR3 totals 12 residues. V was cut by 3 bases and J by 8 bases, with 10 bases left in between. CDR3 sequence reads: CASSFIRGGYTF. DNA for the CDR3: TGTGCCAGCAGTTTCATCCGCGGGGGCTACACCTTC.

CDR3 loop: CASSYSDRGETQYF. The CDR3 DNA reads as TGTGCCAGCAGTTACTCGGACAGGGGAGAGACCCAGTACTTC. The chain has TRBV6-5 and TRBJ2-5; TRBD1 matches 9 bases. V lost 0 bases, J lost 4 bases, and 0 bases stayed unmatched. Looked up from germline, CDR1 is MNHEY and CDR2 is SVGAGI. This CDR3 spans 14 amino acids.

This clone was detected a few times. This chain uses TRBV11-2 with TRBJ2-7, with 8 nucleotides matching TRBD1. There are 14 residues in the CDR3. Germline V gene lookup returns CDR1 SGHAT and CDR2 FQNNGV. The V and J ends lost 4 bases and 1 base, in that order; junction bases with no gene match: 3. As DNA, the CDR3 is TGTGCCAGCAGCTACGACAGGGGATCCTACGAGCAGTACTTC. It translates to CASSYDRGSYEQYF.

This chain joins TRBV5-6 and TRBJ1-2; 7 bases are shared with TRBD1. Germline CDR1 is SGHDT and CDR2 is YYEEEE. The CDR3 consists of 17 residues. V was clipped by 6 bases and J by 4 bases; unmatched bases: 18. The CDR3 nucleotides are TGTGCCAGCACCGAGAGTCGTGGAGGGGGCCCTCTCTATGGCTACACCTTC. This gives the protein CASTESRGGGPLYGYTF.

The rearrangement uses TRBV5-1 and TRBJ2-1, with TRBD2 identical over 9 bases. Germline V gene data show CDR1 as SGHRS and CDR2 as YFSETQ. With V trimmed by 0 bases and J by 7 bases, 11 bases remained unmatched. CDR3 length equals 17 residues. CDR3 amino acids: CASSLDSPRGGRNEQFF. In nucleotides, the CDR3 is TGCGCCAGCAGCTTGGACTCGCCGCGGGGGGGCCGGAATGAGCAGTTCTTC.

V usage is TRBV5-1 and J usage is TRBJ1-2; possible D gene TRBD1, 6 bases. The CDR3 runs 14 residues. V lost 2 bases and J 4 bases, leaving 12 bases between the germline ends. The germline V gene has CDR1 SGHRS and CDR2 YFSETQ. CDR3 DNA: TGCGCCAGCAGCTTCGGCAGACAGGTCTATGGCTACACCTTC. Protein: CASSFGRQVYGYTF. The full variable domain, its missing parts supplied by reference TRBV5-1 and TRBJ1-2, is KAGVTQTPRYLIKTRGQQVTLSCSPISGHRSVSWYQQTPGQGLQFLFEYFSETQRNKGNFPGRFSGRQFSNSRSEMNVSTLELGDSALYLCASSFGRQVYGYTFGSGTRLTVV.

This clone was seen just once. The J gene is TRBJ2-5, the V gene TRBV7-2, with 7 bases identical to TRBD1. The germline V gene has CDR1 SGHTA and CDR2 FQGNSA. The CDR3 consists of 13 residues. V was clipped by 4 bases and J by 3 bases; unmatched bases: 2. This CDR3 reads CASSSGQKETQYF. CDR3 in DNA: TGTGCCAGCAGCTCGGGACAGAAAGAGACCCAGTACTTC.

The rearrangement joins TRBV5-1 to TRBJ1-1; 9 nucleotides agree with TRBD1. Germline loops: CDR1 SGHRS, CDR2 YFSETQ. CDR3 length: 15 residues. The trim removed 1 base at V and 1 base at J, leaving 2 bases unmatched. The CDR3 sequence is CASSLNRGQNTEAFF. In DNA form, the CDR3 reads TGCGCCAGCAGCTTGAACAGGGGGCAGAACACTGAAGCTTTCTTT. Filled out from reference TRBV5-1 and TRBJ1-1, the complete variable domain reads KAGVTQTPRYLIKTRGQQVTLSCSPISGHRSVSWYQQTPGQGLQFLFEYFSETQRNKGNFPGRFSGRQFSNSRSEMNVSTLELGDSALYLCASSLNRGQNTEAFFGQGTRLTVV.

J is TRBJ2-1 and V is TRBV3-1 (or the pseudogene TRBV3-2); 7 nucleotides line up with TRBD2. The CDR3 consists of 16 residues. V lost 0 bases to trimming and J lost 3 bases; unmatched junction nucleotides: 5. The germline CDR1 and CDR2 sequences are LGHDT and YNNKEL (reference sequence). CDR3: CASSQELAVNYNEQFF. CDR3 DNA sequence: TGTGCCAGCAGCCAAGAGCTAGCGGTCAACTACAATGAGCAGTTCTTC.

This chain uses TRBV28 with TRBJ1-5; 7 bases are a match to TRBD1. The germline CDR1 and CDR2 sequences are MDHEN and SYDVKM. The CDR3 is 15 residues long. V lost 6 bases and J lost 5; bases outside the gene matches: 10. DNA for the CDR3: TGTGCCAGCAGGTCAGGGGGTCGGGTAGATCAGCCCCAGCATTTT. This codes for CASRSGGRVDQPQHF.

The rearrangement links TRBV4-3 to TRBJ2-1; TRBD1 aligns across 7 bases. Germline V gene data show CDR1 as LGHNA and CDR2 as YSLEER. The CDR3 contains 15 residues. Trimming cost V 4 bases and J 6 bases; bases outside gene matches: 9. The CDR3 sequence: CASSLRQGVGNEQFF. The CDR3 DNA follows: TGCGCCAGCAGCCTAAGACAGGGTGTGGGCAATGAGCAGTTCTTC.

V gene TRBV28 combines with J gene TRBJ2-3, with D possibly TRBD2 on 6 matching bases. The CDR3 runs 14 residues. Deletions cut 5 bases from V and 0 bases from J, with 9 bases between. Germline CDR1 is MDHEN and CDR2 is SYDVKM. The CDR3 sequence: CASSVSGSTDTQYF. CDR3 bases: TGTGCCAGCAGTGTGAGCGGGAGCACAGATACGCAGTATTTT.